Presented here are 11 T cell receptor beta chains from one specimen sequenced in a study of shared clonotypes between healthy human individuals. The data were produced by immunoSEQ multiplex PCR, yet TCRdb's version contains in-frame clones alone and is incomplete. The data show 2 million to 2.5 million clones, approximately 90% seen once. Sequencing was done on a sample of naive CD4+ T cells from PBMCs. Documented subset: CD45RA+ positively selected. The source of these receptors is a man between 18 and 29 years old in good health. Some clones in this sample may be carry-over from other donors' samples.

This clone was picked up one time. The same CDR3 is also encoded by other DNA sequences in this sample. The gene calls are TRBV5-5 and TRBJ2-3; 7 bases are shared with TRBD2. Trimming at V came to 0 bases and at J to 2 bases, leaving 6 bases not matched to a gene. CDR1 and CDR2 (germline): SGHKS, YYEKEE (reference sequence). The CDR3 totals 16 residues. For the CDR3, the DNA is TGTGCCAGCAGCTTGGGGCTAGCGGCGTCCACAGATACGCAGTATTTT. It yields the protein CASSLGLAASTDTQYF.

This chain connects TRBV4-1 to TRBJ1-3; the D gene is possibly TRBD1 (5 bases). This CDR3 contains 17 residues. Germline assignment: CDR1 MGHRA and CDR2 YSYEKL. The germline V and J ends were trimmed by 2 bases and 0 bases, with 14 bases remaining between them. CDR3 nucleotide sequence: TGCGCCAGCAGCCAACTTCGGGGGGGACTCTCTGGAAACACCATATATTTT. This translates into CASSQLRGGLSGNTIYF.

In regard to this clone: Other DNA sequences from this sample encode an identical CDR3 as well. The V gene is TRBV9, the J gene TRBJ2-1, with D uncertain. Germline assignment: CDR1 SGDLS and CDR2 YYNGEE. This CDR3 region has 14 residues. Trimming stripped 0 bases from V and 4 bases from J, with 8 bases between. The CDR3 nucleotides are TGTGCCAGCAGCGTAGGTGGAACTTACAATGAGCAGTTCTTC. Encoded protein: CASSVGGTYNEQFF.

This chain joins TRBV28 and TRBJ2-7, with D possibly TRBD1 on 5 matching bases. CDR1 MDHEN and CDR2 SYDVKM come from the germline V gene. This CDR3 contains 14 residues. Trimming removed 3 bases from V and 3 bases from J, with 12 bases in between. CDR3 in DNA: TGTGCCAGCAGTTTGGTACAGGAGTTCTACGAGCAGTACTTC. It yields the protein CASSLVQEFYEQYF. Full variable domain (missing parts from reference TRBV28 and TRBJ2-7): DVKVTQSSRYLVKRTGEKVFLECVQDMDHENMFWYRQDPGLGLRLIYFSYDVKMKEKGDIPEGYSVSREKKERFSLILESASTNQTSMYLCASSLVQEFYEQYFGPGTRLTVT.

This clone was recorded a few times. The chain employs TRBV7-2 and TRBJ2-1, with no clear D. The CDR3 covers 17 residues. Trimming took 1 base from V and 0 from J, leaving 13 bases between them. Germline CDR1 is SGHTA and CDR2 is FQGNSA. DNA for the CDR3: TGTGCCAGCAGCTTAGAGGCGGCCTCGGGCTCCTACAATGAGCAGTTCTTC. Amino acid sequence: CASSLEAASGSYNEQFF.

V and J are TRBV10-2 and TRBJ2-1; unclear D gene. This CDR3 has 13 residues. V was pared by 0 bases and J by 4 bases, with 4 bases between. Germline V lookup: CDR1 WSHSY, CDR2 SAAADI. CDR3 residues: CASSESLYNEQFF. The CDR3 coding sequence is TGCGCCAGCAGTGAGTCATTATACAATGAGCAGTTCTTC.

The chain employs TRBV9 and TRBJ1-6; no clear D. Germline V gene lookup returns CDR1 SGDLS and CDR2 YYNGEE. V was shortened by 4 bases and J by 7 bases, with 12 bases between the two germline ends. This CDR3 spans 14 amino acids. The CDR3 sequence is CASSLRPGNSPLHF. Here the CDR3 DNA reads TGTGCCAGCAGCCTGAGACCCGGGAATTCACCCCTCCACTTT.

The V call is TRBV28, the J call TRBJ1-5; 10 positions match TRBD1. V shed 5 bases, J shed 3 bases, and the junction held 7 bases outside the gene matches. This CDR3 is built from 16 residues. Germline V gene lookup returns CDR1 MDHEN and CDR2 SYDVKM. The CDR3, as DNA: TGTGCCAGCAGTAGACAGGGGGCCCTCACCAATCAGCCCCAGCATTTT. Its protein is CASSRQGALTNQPQHF.

As for this clone: The sample holds other DNA sequences that translate to the same CDR3. The chain carries TRBV19 and TRBJ2-2, with D uncertain. Trimming took 3 bases from V and 4 from J, leaving 9 bases between them. This CDR3 has 14 residues. The germline gives CDR1 LNHDA, CDR2 SQIVND (reference sequence). The CDR3 coding sequence is TGTGCCAGTAGTATCGGCCCAGGCACCGGGGAGCTGTTTTTT. Its translation: CASSIGPGTGELFF.

The chain links TRBV19 to TRBJ2-7, with D maybe TRBD2 (7 bases). The CDR3 spans 17 residues. Germline assignment: CDR1 LNHDA and CDR2 SQIVND (reference sequence). The germline V and J ends were trimmed by 2 bases and 3 bases, with 20 bases remaining between them. CDR3 DNA: TGTGCCAGTAGTATATCGGGAGGAGTAAGGGGGAACTACGAGCAGTACTTC. Translation gives CASSISGGVRGNYEQYF. Combining the CDR3 with reference TRBV19 and TRBJ2-7 gives the whole variable domain DGGITQSPKYLFRKEGQNVTLSCEQNLNHDAMYWYRQDPGQGLRLIYYSQIVNDFQKGDIAEGYSVSREKKESFPLTVTSAQKNPTAFYLCASSISGGVRGNYEQYFGPGTRLTVT.

The chain employs TRBV7-9 and TRBJ2-1; TRBD1 agrees at 7 bases. The V segment lost 0 bases and the J segment 8 bases; nucleotides outside the gene matches: 4. The CDR3 spans 14 residues. Germline loops: CDR1 SEHNR, CDR2 FQNEAQ (reference sequence). CDR3 bases: TGTGCCAGCAGCTTAGCAGGGGGCTTCGATGAGCAGTTCTTC. Amino acids: CASSLAGGFDEQFF.